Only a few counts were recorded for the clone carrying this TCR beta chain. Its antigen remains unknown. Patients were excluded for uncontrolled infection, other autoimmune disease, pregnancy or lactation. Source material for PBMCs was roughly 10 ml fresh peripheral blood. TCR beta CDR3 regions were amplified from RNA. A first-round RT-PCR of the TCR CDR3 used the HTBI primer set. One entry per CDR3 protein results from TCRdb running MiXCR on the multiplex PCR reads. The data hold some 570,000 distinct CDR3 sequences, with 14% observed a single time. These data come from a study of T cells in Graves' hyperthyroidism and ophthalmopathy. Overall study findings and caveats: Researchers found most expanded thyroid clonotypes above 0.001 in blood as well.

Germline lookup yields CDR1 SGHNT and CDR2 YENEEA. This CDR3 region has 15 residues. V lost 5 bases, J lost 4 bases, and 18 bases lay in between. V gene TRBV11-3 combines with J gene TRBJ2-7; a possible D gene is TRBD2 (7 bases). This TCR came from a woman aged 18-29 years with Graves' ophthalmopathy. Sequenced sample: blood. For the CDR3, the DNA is TGTGCCAGCAGCCAGGGGTGGGGGGGAGCTTACGAGCAGTACTTC. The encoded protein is CASSQGWGGAYEQYF.